This note documents a single T cell receptor beta chain sequence. Its specificity is unknown. This entry is derived from a study of cytomegalovirus exposure and HLA in healthy donors. Study information: As an earlier analysis found, about 179 million T cells yielded about 120 million unique TCR beta sequences. Study conclusions and caveats: The study labeled under 200 TCR beta chains cytomegalovirus-associated. Highest at DRB1 and lowest at HLA-C, TCR association rates differed among HLA loci in a later analysis.

Researchers ran the PCR with 60 Vbeta and 13 Jbeta primers. The repertoire was sequenced with immunoSEQ multiplex PCR; TCRdb's copy has only in-frame clones and lacks some. The data show more than 85,000 clones, 60% to 80% seen once. Germline V gene lookup returns CDR1 LNHDA and CDR2 SQIVND (reference sequence). The CDR3 has 14 amino acids. Trimming stripped 5 bases from V and 1 base from J, with 11 bases between. Sequencing was carried out using PBMCs. This TCR was sampled from a woman in her 50s in good health and CMV-seropositive. The J gene is TRBJ2-5, the V gene TRBV19; possible D gene TRBD1, 6 bases. The CDR3 reads CASSVGHLQETQYF. The CDR3 nucleotides read TGTGCCAGTAGTGTGGGACACCTCCAAGAGACCCAGTACTTC.